A selection of T cell receptor beta chains follows, all from one sample in a study of blood T cells in healthy people across ages. TCRdb processed the 5' RACE reads anew with MiXCR; each CDR3 protein has one entry. The sample holds approximately 2,000,000 distinct CDR3 sequences; about two fifths are singletons and the top ten take more than 20%. The sequenced sample was blood. The receptors were sampled from a human donor in good health. Both conserved end residues are part of each CDR3.

v_gene | CDR3aa
TRBV5-1 | CASSWGDREGNQPQHF
TRBV5-7 | CASSLWDSLSYEQYF
TRBV29-1 | CSGMLTGANEKLFF
TRBV29-1 | CSVGGPTNEKLFF
TRBV14 | CASSYRRWGEKLFF
TRBV7-2 | CASSLRSAREQPQHF
TRBV6-2/TRBV6-3 | CASSSTDRSYEQYF
TRBV24-1 | CATSDDGGPYNEQFF
TRBV20-1 | CSARDPTGPGEAFF
TRBV12-3/TRBV12-4 | CASRRTGMADTQYF
TRBV7-9 | CASSLDGSDGYTF
TRBV7-2 | CASSLVGSGGPRAYQETQYF
TRBV2 | CASVHGTGYTEQFF
TRBV20-1 | CSANRPGSSYNSPLHF
TRBV5-8 | CASSLAGGTPSYEQYF
TRBV6-2/TRBV6-3 | CASSPSTDIPEQYF
TRBV20-1 | CSASQRDRVYNEQFF
TRBV7-7 | CASSGDRAQDYGYTF
TRBV20-1 | CSAPAQVTEAFF
TRBV20-1 | CSGASSGTQYF
TRBV29-1 | CSVEDIHSGQGVNEQYF
TRBV6-2/TRBV6-3 | CASIRGLGVRSQYF
TRBV27 | CASSPGQGSLKAYEQYF
TRBV19 | CASSSAPGDRSYEQYF
TRBV3-1 | CASSPEGARSYGYTF
TRBV7-3 | CASSLGGEDIQYF
TRBV10-3 | CAISESRTKGGSSYEQYF
TRBV29-1 | CSVPDTLYGYTF
TRBV6-5 | CASSYSPRGVGNEQFF
TRBV7-3 | CASSPTAGYEQYF
TRBV7-2 | CASSSGRVHYEQYF
TRBV6-1 | CASSEYQGDSRNEQFF
TRBV6-6 | CASSYDWGDTRGYTF
TRBV20-1 | CSARDVGANEQFF
TRBV5-1 | CASSPARGPIILGTEAFF
TRBV20-1 | CSARGTELQWGSSYNSPLHF
TRBV19 | CASSISGRNEQFF
TRBV5-1 | CASSAGGASNTEAFF
TRBV20-1 | CSARDRRGSAANEQFF
TRBV5-5 | CASSLESWGQPQHF
TRBV20-1 | CSARVLGQHGELFF
TRBV7-2 | CASSSVGSSAGFYNEQFF
TRBV29-1 | CSVEAMTGPRETQYF
TRBV20-1 | CSAGGTGAETQYF
TRBV4-2 | CASSQSPFHYLINTGELFF
TRBV5-1 | CASSSAGQGIGEQFF
TRBV28 | CASSFLLSESSNEQFF
TRBV7-9 | CASSRSGTPYGTEAFF
TRBV4-1 | CASSQVMGQPLAKNIQYF
TRBV7-8 | CASTEDGQETQYF
TRBV5-4 | CASRPAGTLRGYTF
TRBV7-2 | CASSTGMGQYF
TRBV2 | CASAPVTGPQETQYF
TRBV28 | CASSLSSGPGYEQYF
TRBV6-2/TRBV6-3 | CASSPWAGRTDTQYF
TRBV30 | CAWSPGTGGEGYEQYF
TRBV20-1 | CSARGSPSSDTQYF
TRBV28 | CASSSYLGEQYF
TRBV7-2 | CASSLTELNTEAFF